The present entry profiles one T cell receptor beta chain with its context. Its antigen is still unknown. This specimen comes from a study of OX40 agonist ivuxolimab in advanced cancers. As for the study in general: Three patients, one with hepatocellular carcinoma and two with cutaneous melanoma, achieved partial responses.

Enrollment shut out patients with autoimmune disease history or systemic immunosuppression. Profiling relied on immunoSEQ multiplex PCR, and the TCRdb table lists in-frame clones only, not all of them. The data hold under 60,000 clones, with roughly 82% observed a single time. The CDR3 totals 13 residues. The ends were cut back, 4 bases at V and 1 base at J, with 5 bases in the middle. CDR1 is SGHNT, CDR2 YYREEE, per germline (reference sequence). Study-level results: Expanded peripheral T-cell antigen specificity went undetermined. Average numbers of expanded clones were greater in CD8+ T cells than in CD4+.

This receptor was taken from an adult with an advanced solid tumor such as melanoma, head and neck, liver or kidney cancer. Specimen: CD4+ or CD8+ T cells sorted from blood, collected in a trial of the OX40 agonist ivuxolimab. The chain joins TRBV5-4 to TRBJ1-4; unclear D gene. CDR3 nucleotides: TGTGCCAGCAGCCCACAAACTAATGAAAAACTGTTTTTT. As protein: CASSPQTNEKLFF.